Below are 27 T cell receptor beta chains sequenced from a single sample in a study of cytomegalovirus exposure and HLA in healthy donors. Researchers ran the PCR with 60 Vbeta and 13 Jbeta primers. The protocol was immunoSEQ multiplex PCR, while the TCRdb copy is restricted to in-frame clones and leaves out a portion. The sample totals 50,000 to 75,000 clones. Sequences were obtained from PBMCs. The source of these receptors is a woman aged 18-29 years in good health and CMV-seronegative.

J is TRBJ2-7 and V is TRBV6-5; TRBD1 agrees at 7 bases. The CDR3 is 15 amino acids. Germline V CDR1 and CDR2: MNHEY, SVGAGI. J lost 5 bases, V lost 2 bases, and 9 bases had no gene match. The CDR3 bases are TGTGCCAGCAGTTACGGGTCAGGGGGAAGGGACGAGCAGTACTTC. Translated, it gives CASSYGSGGRDEQYF.

The chain uses TRBV4-2 and TRBJ2-1; TRBD2 aligns across 13 bases. V trimming: 4 bases; J trimming: 5 bases; junction bases outside the gene matches: 2. Germline CDR1 and CDR2: LGHNA and YNFKEQ. CDR3 size: 15 residues. The CDR3 nucleotides read TGTGCCAGCAGCCGAACTAGCGGGGGGGACAATGAGCAGTTCTTC. The encoded protein is CASSRTSGGDNEQFF.

The V and J genes are TRBV15 and TRBJ2-6; 7 bases line up with TRBD1. The CDR3 consists of 15 residues. V lost 5 bases, J lost 1 base, and 2 bases stayed unmatched. The germline CDR1 and CDR2 sequences are LNHNV and YYDKDF (reference sequence). DNA for the CDR3: TGTGCCACCAGCCAGGGACAGTCTGGGGCCAACGTCCTGACTTTC. This codes for CATSQGQSGANVLTF.

The J gene is TRBJ2-1, the V gene TRBV10-2; 8 bases line up with TRBD2. CDR1 and CDR2 from the germline V gene are WSHSY and SAAADI. There are 16 residues in the CDR3. The V segment lost 6 bases and the J segment 0 bases; nucleotides outside the gene matches: 7. This chain's CDR3 is CASRTLAGSSYNEQFF. The CDR3 nucleotides read TGCGCCAGCAGGACTTTAGCGGGAAGCTCCTACAATGAGCAGTTCTTC.

The J gene is TRBJ2-7, the V gene TRBV4-2, with TRBD2 matching 8 bases. Losses at the gene ends were 1 base for V and 5 bases for J; bases not matched to a gene: 10. This CDR3 region has 16 residues. Germline V gene lookup returns CDR1 LGHNA and CDR2 YNFKEQ. CDR3 sequence: CASSQVGRGAGDEQYF. Here the CDR3 DNA reads TGTGCCAGCAGCCAAGTTGGGCGGGGGGCCGGCGACGAGCAGTACTTC.

This rearrangement joins TRBV27 to TRBJ1-1; D is possibly TRBD1 (5 bases). Germline lookup yields CDR1 MNHEY and CDR2 SMNVEV (reference sequence). The germline V and J ends were trimmed by 5 bases and 6 bases, with 16 bases remaining between them. The CDR3 sequence is 14 residues long. The CDR3 coding sequence is TGTGCCAGCAGTCTAAGGGACGCTAGCGCTGAAGCTTTCTTT. As protein: CASSLRDASAEAFF.

The chain carries TRBV4-2 and TRBJ1-5; maybe TRBD1 (6 bases). The CDR3 is made up of 19 amino acids. CDR1 and CDR2 from the germline V gene are LGHNA and YNFKEQ. V was clipped by 0 bases and J by 0 bases, with 18 bases between them. CDR3 loop: CASSQDYRESLYSNQPQHF. The DNA for the CDR3 is TGTGCCAGCAGCCAAGATTACAGGGAATCCCTGTATAGCAATCAGCCCCAGCATTTT.

V is TRBV6-5 and J is TRBJ2-7; 7 bases map to TRBD1. The germline V gene encodes CDR1 MNHEY and CDR2 SVGAGI. The CDR3 loop spans 15 amino acids. Trimming at V came to 6 bases and at J to 4 bases, leaving 12 bases not matched to a gene. The CDR3 sequence: CASSRQGQFPYEQYF. CDR3 DNA sequence: TGTGCCAGCAGCCGACAGGGACAATTTCCGTACGAGCAGTACTTC.

V gene TRBV6-1 combines with J gene TRBJ1-2; D is possibly TRBD1 (5 bases). The germline V gene encodes CDR1 MNHNS and CDR2 SASEGT. The CDR3 spans 14 residues. V gave up 5 bases and J gave up 3 bases, with 13 bases separating them. The CDR3 region is CASSPPGSYYGYTF. CDR3 in DNA: TGTGCCAGCAGTCCTCCAGGGTCCTACTATGGCTACACCTTC.

V usage is TRBV5-1 and J usage is TRBJ2-3; 13 bases agree with TRBD2. The CDR3 length is 18 residues. Trimming took 4 bases from V and 3 from J; bases not matched to a gene: 11. The germline CDR1 and CDR2 sequences are SGHRS and YFSETQ. CDR3 bases: TGCGCCAGCAGCCACGGACTAGCGGGAGTTTCTTGGACAGATACGCAGTATTTT. It yields the protein CASSHGLAGVSWTDTQYF.

The rearrangement uses TRBV18 and TRBJ1-5; no clear D gene. V was trimmed by 2 bases and J by 3 bases, leaving 11 bases between them. This CDR3 has 15 residues. Germline V gives CDR1 KGHSH, CDR2 LQKENI. In DNA, the CDR3 is TGTGCCAGCTCACCAACTATCCAGCACAATCAGCCCCAGCATTTT. Encoded protein: CASSPTIQHNQPQHF.

CDR3 DNA: TGCGCCAGCAGCTTCCCTTCCCGAGGACAGGGCAAGATCTACAATGAGCAGTTCTTC. Protein: CASSFPSRGQGKIYNEQFF. This chain uses TRBV5-1 with TRBJ2-1; 8 nucleotides line up with TRBD1. The junction had 16 bases not matched to a gene; V was cut back by 2 bases and J by 3 bases. The CDR3 extends over 19 amino acids. CDR1 and CDR2 from the germline V gene are SGHRS and YFSETQ.

CDR3 nucleotide sequence: TGTGCCAGCGGGAACAGGGCTGGGGCCAACGTCCTGACTTTC. Translating it yields CASGNRAGANVLTF. The gene calls are TRBV25-1 and TRBJ2-6; weak D call: TRBD1 (6 bases). CDR1 and CDR2 from the germline V gene are MGHDK and SYGVNS. Trimming pared 8 bases from V and 2 bases from J, leaving 10 bases between. The length of the CDR3 is 14 residues.

The chain is built from TRBV21-1 and TRBJ1-2. TRBV21-1 is shown as a pseudogene. The CDR3 contains 16 residues. CDR3 sequence (DNA): TGTGCCAGCAGCCGCCCACCGGGGGGCGCGAGCTATGGCTACACCTTC. Residues: CASSRPPGGASYGYTF.

The J gene is TRBJ1-3, the V gene TRBV29-1; D gene uncertain. CDR1 is SQVTM and CDR2 is ANQGSEA in the germline V gene. The CDR3 length is 11 residues. Trimming pared 2 bases from V and 7 bases from J, leaving 6 bases between. CDR3 in amino acids: CSVERVNTIYF. The DNA for the CDR3 is TGCAGCGTTGAACGCGTCAACACCATATATTTT.

The V and J genes are TRBV4-1 and TRBJ2-1; 12 positions match TRBD2. The J segment lost 7 bases and the V segment lost 4 bases, leaving 11 bases of the junction unmatched. The CDR3 sequence is 17 residues long. Germline CDR1 and CDR2: MGHRA and YSYEKL. CDR3 DNA: TGCGCCAGCAGCCCAGGACTAGCGGGGAATTTGGGGAATGAGCAGTTCTTC. Encoded protein: CASSPGLAGNLGNEQFF.

The rearrangement joins TRBV27 to TRBJ2-6; TRBD1 might be the D (5 bases). Trimming removed 7 bases at V and 1 base at J, with 11 bases between. From germline, CDR1 is MNHEY and CDR2 SMNVEV (reference sequence). CDR3 length: 15 residues. The CDR3 is CASTSPGSGANVLTF. The CDR3 coding sequence is TGTGCCAGCACCTCCCCAGGGTCTGGGGCCAACGTCCTGACTTTC.

This CDR3 is CASSTSHPRGASGNTIYF. CDR3 DNA sequence: TGTGCCAGTAGTACCTCCCATCCCAGGGGAGCGAGCGGAAACACCATATATTTT. The chain is built from TRBV19 and TRBJ1-3, with a tentative D call TRBD1 (6 bases). Deletions cut 4 bases from V and 4 bases from J, with 23 bases between. CDR1 is LNHDA and CDR2 is SQIVND in the germline V gene (reference sequence). CDR3 length equals 18 residues. Variable domain in full (rest from reference TRBV19 and TRBJ1-3): DGGITQSPKYLFRKEGQNVTLSCEQNLNHDAMYWYRQDPGQGLRLIYYSQIVNDFQKGDIAEGYSVSREKKESFPLTVTSAQKNPTAFYLCASSTSHPRGASGNTIYFGEGSWLTVV.

V usage is TRBV4-1 and J usage is TRBJ2-5; no clear D gene. The CDR3 is made up of 13 amino acids. Germline assignment: CDR1 MGHRA and CDR2 YSYEKL. V dropped 4 bases and J dropped 5 bases, with 11 bases sitting between them. The CDR3 sequence is CASSLSIQETQYF. The CDR3 region has the DNA TGCGCCAGCAGCCTCAGTATTCAGGAGACCCAGTACTTC.

V usage is TRBV5-1 and J usage is TRBJ2-7, with D unclear. The germline CDR1 and CDR2 sequences are SGHRS and YFSETQ. This CDR3 contains 15 residues. V lost 4 bases, J lost 0 bases, and 14 bases lay in between. Written as DNA, the CDR3 is TGCGCCAGCAGCCCAGGATTCCCTACCTCCTACGAGCAGTACTTC. Protein sequence: CASSPGFPTSYEQYF.

The chain combines TRBV5-1 with TRBJ2-5; 9 nucleotides align to TRBD2. The CDR3 extends over 16 amino acids. The trim removed 2 bases at V and 0 bases at J, leaving 5 bases unmatched. Germline loops: CDR1 SGHRS, CDR2 YFSETQ. The CDR3 here is CASSFSSGAYQETQYF. The CDR3, as DNA: TGCGCCAGCAGCTTCTCTAGCGGGGCGTACCAAGAGACCCAGTACTTC.

The rearrangement links TRBV27 to TRBJ2-7; 13 bases map to TRBD2. Germline CDR1 and CDR2: MNHEY and SMNVEV (reference sequence). V was clipped by 3 bases and J by 2 bases; unmatched bases: 1. The CDR3 extends over 15 amino acids. CDR3 DNA sequence: TGTGCCAGCAGTTTCGGACTAGCGGGAGCCTACGAGCAGTACTTC. The encoded protein is CASSFGLAGAYEQYF.

The chain joins TRBV12-5 to TRBJ1-1; 7 nucleotides match TRBD1. The CDR3 totals 15 residues. V shed 6 bases, J shed 0 bases, and the junction held 7 bases outside the gene matches. From germline, CDR1 is LGHNT and CDR2 FRNRAP. The CDR3 nucleotides read TGTGCTAGTGGGAGGGACAGAATGATGAACACTGAAGCTTTCTTT. This gives the protein CASGRDRMMNTEAFF.

The rearrangement links TRBV7-6 to TRBJ2-3; weak D call: TRBD2 (7 bases). V was pared by 6 bases and J by 4 bases, with 20 bases between. The CDR3 has 16 amino acids. From germline, CDR1 is SGHVS and CDR2 FNYEAQ. For the CDR3, the DNA is TGTGCCAGCAGTTCCGGTGGGGGGGGGCGGTCAGATACGCAGTATTTT. It specifies CASSSGGGGRSDTQYF. Full variable domain (remainder filled in from reference TRBV7-6 and TRBJ2-3): GAGVSQSPRYKVTKRGQDVALRCDPISGHVSLYWYRQALGQGPEFLTYFNYEAQQDKSGLPNDRFSAERPEGSISTLTIQRTEQRDSAMYRCASSSGGGGRSDTQYFGPGTRLTVL.

In nucleotides, the CDR3 is TGCGCCAGCAGCTTGCGGCGGGGGGGCTCCACTACCTACGAGCAGTACTTC. This encodes CASSLRRGGSTTYEQYF. The chain recombines TRBV5-1 with TRBJ2-7, with TRBD2 identical over 9 bases. Per germline, CDR1 SGHRS and CDR2 YFSETQ. The CDR3 runs 17 residues. V lost 1 base, J lost 2 bases, and 10 bases stayed unmatched.

The rearrangement uses TRBV5-1 and TRBJ1-1; D remains ambiguous. The V end was cut by 5 bases, the J end by 2 bases, with 7 bases between. CDR1 and CDR2 from the germline V gene are SGHRS and YFSETQ. CDR3 length equals 12 residues. DNA of the CDR3: TGCGCCAGCAGAACAGCTAACACTGAAGCTTTCTTT. Its protein is CASRTANTEAFF.

The chain has TRBV19 and TRBJ2-1, with D possibly matching TRBD2 (6 bases). The germline V and J ends were trimmed by 5 bases and 10 bases, with 6 bases remaining between them. This CDR3 is built from 10 residues. CDR1 is LNHDA and CDR2 is SQIVND in the germline V gene (reference sequence). CDR3 loop: CASSGREQFF. CDR3 bases: TGTGCCAGTAGTGGGAGGGAGCAGTTCTTC.